The subject of this entry is one TCR beta chain. The data stem from a study of Ad26.COV2.S vaccination and SARS-CoV-2 variants. The treatment here: roughly 20 received Ad26.COV2.S at low or high dose, single or two shots; about 5 received placebo; per-sample allocation not given. Following the first vaccine or placebo injection, samples were taken on day 63. The V end was cut by 0 bases, the J end by 3 bases, with 5 bases between. The CDR3 extends over 13 amino acids. Per the germline V gene, CDR1 is MGHRA and CDR2 is YSYEKL. The table came from immunoSEQ multiplex PCR; TCRdb's copy has only in-frame clones and leaves some out. The top ten clones hold less than 2% of a sample with 350,000 to 450,000 clones, approximately 90% of them seen once.

The source was peripheral blood, collected in a trial of Ad26.COV2.S vaccine versus placebo. V is TRBV4-1 and J is TRBJ1-2; D is unclear. The receptor comes from a person aged 18 to 65 who received the Ad26.COV2.S COVID-19 vaccine or a placebo. For the CDR3, the DNA is TGCGCCAGCAGCCAAGATGACCACTATGGCTACACCTTC. It codes for CASSQDDHYGYTF.